The present T cell receptor (beta chain) was sequenced within a study of blood T cells in healthy people across ages (dated by TCRdb to 2015 to 2017). Looking at the study overall: In model experiments, template switching captured about one uniquely barcoded TCR beta cDNA molecule for every two T cells. To track age-related changes in TCR beta repertoire diversity, the study relied on deep sequencing normalized with unique cDNA molecular identifiers. The donors were divided into four age groups: young (average approximately 16 years), middle-aged (around 41), aged (about 61) and long-lived (roughly 88). To avoid experimental bias, donors of different ages were distributed randomly across sequencing lanes. Using the same blood draw, the study looked at two additional independent replicas of 1 million unique cDNA reads for two donors, one aged 18 to 30 and the other aged 80 or older. The research as a whole found: The percentage of naive T cells measured by flow cytometry correlated strongly with observed TCR beta diversity. Estimates of total diversity from one million sequenced T cells were regarded as lower bounds and underestimates. Observed TCR beta diversity per million T cells fell roughly linearly with age, and a significant reduction was already apparent by age roughly 40. Because the CMV infection status of the donors was unknown, age-related changes in expanded clonotypes may potentially have been confounded. Conclusive comparison of naive and antigen-experienced compartments was prevented by the profiling of bulk unsorted PBMCs. Compared with the aged group, more naive CD4+ T cells, fewer expanded clones and increased TCR diversity were shown by the long-lived group, suggesting age selection.

About this clonotype itself: Its antigen remains undetermined. No base qualities exist here, and no much larger clone lies one base off it.

Library method: 5' RACE. Sequencing took place on an Illumina HiSeq 2500. A second roughly 7 to 11 cycle PCR used a sample-barcoded 5' primer and a J-beta primer mix. A template-switch 5' adaptor carrying 12 random nucleotides introduced a unique molecular identifier onto each TCR beta cDNA molecule. Each sample yielded at least 2.5 million CDR3-containing paired-end reads. The Mint cDNA synthesis kit, primed by a TRBC-specific oligonucleotide, was used to synthesize first-strand cDNA from all RNA. All cDNA was treated with uracil-DNA glycosylase and then went through a first 18-cycle PCR with the universal primers M1SS and BC2_uni_R. The source study handled its data this way. Each sample was normalized by randomly selecting 1 million high-quality reads, each carrying a distinct molecular identifier. Reads sharing molecular identifiers were discarded rather than binned into consensus sequences. MiTCR, set to a Q25 quality threshold and the strictest error-elimination algorithm, was used for CDR3 identification, clonotype clustering and error correction. A nonparametric unseen species model using Euler transformation provided a lower-bound estimate of total TCR beta diversity. Clones were called with MiXCR by TCRdb after fastp trimmed the public reads at Q25, and only in-frame beta chains were retained. For every CDR3 protein sequence, its rows merge into one entry that carries the most common genes and DNA. TCRdb's processing, not the authors' own work, is the source of the V and J calls. This sample comprises nearly 1 million distinct CDR3 sequences, roughly 50% of them detected only once. The ten largest clonotypes hold 20% to 25% of the sample.

The CDR3 contains 16 residues, cysteine and phenylalanine counted. Just the 48-base CDR3 DNA is kept, in frame starting at base 1. At the junction V is shortened by 0 bases and J by 12 bases; bases outside the gene matches: 10. Reading the germline V gene (reference sequence) gives CDR1 LNHNV and CDR2 YYDKDF. The donors were roughly 39 Caucasian individuals from Russia, aged about 6 to 100 years, who were systemically healthy. Ten milliliters of peripheral blood were collected from each donor into EDTA-treated Vacutainer tubes. Ficoll-Paque density-gradient centrifugation was used to isolate PBMCs, with at least 6 million per sample. Total RNA was extracted from PBMCs with Trizol reagent, with at least 5.5 micrograms obtained per sample. Naive CD45RAhigh/CD27high T cell percentages were measured by flow cytometry on a PBMC aliquot from every donor.

This chain is built from TRBV15 and TRBJ2-1; 11 bases in the junction line up with TRBD1. What was sequenced was blood. This TCR was sampled from a woman aged 60-70 years in good health. The nucleotides read TGTGCCACCAGCAGAGACCGGGACAGGGGGGTTAGTGGGCAGTTCTTC. This codes for CATSRDRDRGVSGQFF.